This T cell receptor (beta chain) was sequenced for a study of T cell repertoires in cytomegalovirus infection. Study background: CMV infection and matching HLA type were both indicated by public TCR beta signatures.

In regard to this clonotype: Its antigen is as yet unknown.

TCRdb re-called the reads through MiXCR, storing one row per CDR3 protein. Of around 570,000 distinct CDR3 sequences listed, 40% were seen once; the top ten hold around 48%. Trimming pared 3 bases from V and 0 bases from J, leaving 12 bases between. CDR1 is KGHSH, CDR2 LQKENI, per germline. CDR3 size: 16 residues. Study conclusions and caveats: In two of eight donors, the top clonotype was HLA-C-restricted CMV-specific. Accumulated public TCR beta family frequency recognized individuals carrying CMV together with the relevant HLA.

The clonotype comes from a human donor in good health (CMV status not recorded). Some clones in this sample may be carry-over from other donors' samples. The chain joins TRBV18 to TRBJ2-4; perhaps TRBD2 as D (5 bases). This sample comprised cultured PBMCs, obtained from culture after CMV antigen stimulation. CDR3 in DNA: TGTGCCAGCTCACCTAAGGACTTCTTAGCCAAAAACATTCAGTACTTC. The encoded protein is CASSPKDFLAKNIQYF.